This T cell receptor (beta chain) was found in a study of T cells expressing NK-cell markers. Whole-study context: Sequenced donors, eight in total, included seven who were HCMV-seropositive and one who was seronegative.

On this clonotype itself: Antigen: not known.

CDR3 length: 15 amino acids. CDR1 is SGHTA, CDR2 FQGTGA, per germline. TCRdb re-called the 5' RACE reads and shows each CDR3 protein once, DNA omitted. The specimen's table records 350,000 to 450,000 distinct CDR3 sequences. Broader study findings: These clonotypes also led the CD3+CD56-NKG2C+ fraction in a handful of donors.

Sequencing input: blood T cells: a sorted CD56 or NKG2C T cell subset, CD4+ or CD8+ T cells, or bulk PBMC T cells (not recorded which). The chain combines TRBV7-3 with TRBJ2-3; TCRdb selects TRBD2, and the lack of DNA leaves this call unchecked. The receptor comes from a man aged 18-69 years in good health. The CDR3 is CASSLSGLPRDTQYF.